This TCR beta chain was identified in a study of cytomegalovirus exposure and HLA in healthy donors. The CDR3 length is 16 residues. Germline loops: CDR1 SGHTA, CDR2 FQGTGA. Between the trimmed V and J ends, which lost 5 bases and 2 bases, there was a span of 16 bases. The study, taken as a whole, reports: An analysis done earlier found most TCR beta V segments productive about 87% or about 30% of the time. Differences between HLA loci emerged in a later analysis of TCR association rates, with DRB1 most and HLA-C fewest. HLA alleles were associated with fewer than 20,000 TCR beta sequences in a later analysis at 0.05 false discovery rate. When a later analysis was performed, an Asian-associated ancestry cluster reportedly had fewer N-insertions than the approximately 600-donor mean.

Amplification used 60 Vbeta primers and 13 Jbeta primers. Assay: immunoSEQ multiplex PCR; the TCRdb copy retains only in-frame clones and omits some. The table has 120,000 to 150,000 clones, roughly 72% seen once. Concerning this clone itself: The antigen is not known.

Sequencing was carried out using PBMCs. This sequence joins TRBV7-3 and TRBJ2-1, with D maybe TRBD1 (5 bases). This clonotype was obtained from a man aged 40-49 years in good health and CMV-seronegative. Here the CDR3 DNA reads TGTGCCAGCAGCCCCTCAGGGCAGGGTACCTACAATGAGCAGTTCTTC. Its protein product is CASSPSGQGTYNEQFF.